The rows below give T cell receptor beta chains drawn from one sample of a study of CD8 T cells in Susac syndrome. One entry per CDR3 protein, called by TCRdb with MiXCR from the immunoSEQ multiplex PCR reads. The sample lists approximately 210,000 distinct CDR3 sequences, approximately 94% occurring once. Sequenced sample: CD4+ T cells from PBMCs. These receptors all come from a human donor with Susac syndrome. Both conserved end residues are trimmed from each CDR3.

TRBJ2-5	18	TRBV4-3	ASSQDRQGAVGSLQETQY
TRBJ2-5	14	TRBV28	ASSLGDRTGAETQY
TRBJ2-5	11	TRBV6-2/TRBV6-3	ASSLRVEETQY
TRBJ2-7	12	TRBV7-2	ASSLGGAGGEQY
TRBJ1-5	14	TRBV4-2	ASSQDSSDRDQPQH
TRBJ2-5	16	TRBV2	ASHPAGASGGAEETQY
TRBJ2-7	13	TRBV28	AVTPGGSTAYEQY
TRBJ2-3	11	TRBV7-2	ASSSTPTDTQY
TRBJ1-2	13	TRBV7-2	ASSLGPGASDGYT
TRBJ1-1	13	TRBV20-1	SARPGEGRDTEAF
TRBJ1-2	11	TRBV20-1	SAKLVSVGGYT
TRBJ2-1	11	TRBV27	ASSFSSYNEQF
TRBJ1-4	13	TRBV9	ASSPPGGGNEKLF
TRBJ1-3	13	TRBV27	ASSSRTGDGNTIY
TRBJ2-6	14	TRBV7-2	ASSSQGGTGANVLT
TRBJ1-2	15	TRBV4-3	ASSQDRGGGWDYGYT
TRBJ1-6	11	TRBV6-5	ASSYSGVSPLH